This TCR beta chain was recovered during a study of cytomegalovirus exposure and HLA in healthy donors. Findings and limits, study-wide: The study labeled 150 to 200 TCR beta chains cytomegalovirus-associated. It was reportedly the case that the classifier diagnosed cytomegalovirus status with high specificity and sensitivity.

This clone is termed medium-sized (0.01 to 0.1%). The antigen is unknown. The approximately 120-subject validation cohort, separate from the 666-subject first cohort, included the donors. Only in-frame clones appear in the TCRdb table, and some are missing; sequencing was by immunoSEQ multiplex PCR. The table records 150,000 to 200,000 clones, roughly nine tenths of them present only once. Sequences were obtained from PBMCs. This receptor was obtained from a woman under 40 in good health and CMV-seronegative.

Here the CDR3 reads CSVTGLSEQYF. CDR3 nucleotides: TGCAGTGTAACAGGGCTCTCCGAGCAGTACTTC. The V and J genes are TRBV20-1 and TRBJ2-7; D might be TRBD1 (6 bases). Trimming left V 7 bases short and J 6 bases short, with 13 bases between. The length of the CDR3 is 11 residues. Germline CDR1 is DFQATT and CDR2 is SNEGSKA (reference sequence).